Listed here are 14 T cell receptor beta chains from one sample, sequenced in a study of blood T cell repertoires in COVID-19. Libraries were prepared by immunoSEQ multiplex PCR; TCRdb keeps only in-frame clonotypes and omits some of them. The sample yields under 200,000 clones, roughly 87% seen once. Sequences were obtained from PBMCs or T cells enriched from blood (not recorded which). The source is a man aged 45-65 years who had recovered from COVID-19.

This clone has only a few counts. The genes are TRBV6-5 and TRBJ1-5; D might be TRBD1 (5 bases). Germline CDR1 and CDR2: MNHEY and SVGAGI. The CDR3 is 14 amino acids. Deletions cut 7 bases from V and 4 bases from J, with 14 bases between. CDR3 amino acids: CASNFLGVNQPQHF. The CDR3, as DNA: TGTGCCAGCAATTTTTTAGGGGTTAATCAGCCCCAGCATTTT.

V and J are TRBV11-2 and TRBJ2-5; 7 nucleotides line up with TRBD1. Germline loops: CDR1 SGHAT, CDR2 FQNNGV. V shed 7 bases and J 1 base; nucleotides not matched to a gene: 9. This CDR3 has 15 amino acids. For the CDR3, the DNA is TGTGCCAGCAACCGACCGGGACAGCTCCAAGAGACCCAGTACTTC. It translates to CASNRPGQLQETQYF.

The chain recombines TRBV3-1 (or the pseudogene TRBV3-2) with TRBJ2-5; tentative D call: TRBD1 (5 bases). V gave up 0 bases and J gave up 9 bases, with 20 bases separating them. Germline CDR1 and CDR2: LGHDT and YNNKEL (reference sequence). This CDR3 comprises 16 residues. CDR3 in DNA: TGTGCCAGCAGCCAAGATTTGATACAGGAGATGATTCCCCAGTACTTC. It codes for CASSQDLIQEMIPQYF.

This chain links TRBV11-2 with TRBJ1-3; D unresolved. The ends were cut back, 4 bases at V and 4 bases at J, with 5 bases in the middle. CDR1 and CDR2 from the germline V gene are SGHAT and FQNNGV. The CDR3 consists of 12 residues. The CDR3 DNA sequence: TGTGCCAGCAGCTGGGAGGGAAACACCATATATTTT. Its translation is CASSWEGNTIYF.

The table lists this clone with many counts. The chain recombines TRBV5-6 with TRBJ1-4; no clear D. The germline gives CDR1 SGHDT, CDR2 YYEEEE. The CDR3 consists of 13 residues. The germline V and J ends were trimmed by 1 base and 4 bases, with 5 bases remaining between them. CDR3 in DNA: TGTGCCAGCAGCTTGACTGGTAATGAAAAACTGTTTTTT. This sequence encodes CASSLTGNEKLFF.

In this sample, this clone turned up once. This chain joins TRBV30 and TRBJ1-4, with 7 bases lining up with TRBD1. The CDR3 contains 11 residues. Germline values: CDR1 GTSNPN, CDR2 SVGIG (reference sequence). The V and J ends lost 0 bases and 17 bases, in that order; junction bases with no gene match: 6. The CDR3 reads CAWSVEGAIFF. Here the CDR3 DNA reads TGTGCCTGGAGTGTTGAGGGGGCGATTTTTTTT. Supplemented by reference TRBV30 and TRBJ1-4, the full variable domain reads SQTIHQWPATLVQPVGSPLSLECTVEGTSNPNLYWYRQAAGRGLQLLFYSVGIGQISSEVPQNLSASRPQDRQFILSSKKLLLSDSGFYLCAWSVEGAIFFGSGTQLSVL.

This clone appeared a single time. The rearrangement links TRBV24-1 to TRBJ1-1, with D perhaps matching TRBD1 (6 bases). This CDR3 region has 14 residues. V shed 4 bases and J shed 8 bases, with 16 bases lying between them. Germline V CDR1 and CDR2: KGHDR, SFDVKD. CDR3 nucleotides: TGTGCCACCAGTGAACCTGGACAGAAAGCAGAAGCTTTCTTT. Translation: CATSEPGQKAEAFF.

V is TRBV6-5 and J is TRBJ2-7, with a weak D call TRBD1 (5 bases). The CDR3 consists of 12 residues. Germline V lookup: CDR1 MNHEY, CDR2 SVGAGI. V lost 10 bases and J lost 1, with 11 bases in between. DNA of the CDR3: TGTGCCAACTTGACAGTTTCCTACGAGCAGTACTTC. Translation: CANLTVSYEQYF.

CDR3: CASSQEGAGGGPYEQYF. Here the CDR3 DNA reads TGTGCCAGCAGCCAAGAAGGAGCGGGAGGGGGACCCTACGAGCAGTACTTC. The rearrangement uses TRBV4-2 and TRBJ2-7; the match to TRBD2 covers 10 bases. The CDR3 is 17 amino acids. CDR1 and CDR2 (germline): LGHNA, YNFKEQ. Trimming took 0 bases from V and 2 from J; bases not matched to a gene: 7.

This clone was recorded once. The chain couples TRBV12-3 or TRBV12-4 to TRBJ1-2; D is ambiguous. Trimming removed 3 bases from V and 9 bases from J, with 8 bases in between. CDR3 length: 11 amino acids. CDR3 DNA: TGTGCCAGCAGTTTGGCGGGCCGCTACACCTTC. Its translation is CASSLAGRYTF.

This clone was counted between two and nine times. This chain joins TRBV7-8 and TRBJ2-1, with 9 bases fitting TRBD1. The CDR3 length is 15 residues. V shed 5 bases, J shed 2 bases, and the junction held 4 bases outside the gene matches. Germline assignment: CDR1 SGHVS and CDR2 FQNEAQ. The CDR3 coding sequence is TGTGCCAGCAGCGTTCGACAGGGGGCCTACAATGAGCAGTTCTTC. It is translated as CASSVRQGAYNEQFF.

The V gene is TRBV7-9, the J gene TRBJ2-7, with D possibly TRBD1 on 6 matching bases. Germline V gene sequence: CDR1 SEHNR, CDR2 FQNEAQ (reference sequence). This CDR3 contains 15 residues. V was pared by 0 bases and J by 2 bases, with 11 bases between. The CDR3 DNA reads as TGTGCCAGCAGCTTAGCGAGGACAGTAGCCTACGAGCAGTACTTC. The encoded protein is CASSLARTVAYEQYF. The full variable domain, in which reference TRBV7-9 and TRBJ2-7 provide the parts outside the CDR3, is DTGVSQNPRHKITKRGQNVTFRCDPISEHNRLYWYRQTLGQGPEFLTYFQNEAQLEKSRLLSDRFSAERPKGSFSTLEIQRTEQGDSAMYLCASSLARTVAYEQYFGPGTRLTVT.

This chain uses TRBV10-1 with TRBJ2-2; tentative D call: TRBD2 (5 bases). V gave up 3 bases and J gave up 2 bases, with 10 bases separating them. Germline loops: CDR1 WNHNN, CDR2 SYGVQD (reference sequence). The length of the CDR3 is 15 residues. The CDR3 DNA follows: TGCGCCAGCAGTGAAGGCGGGCGAAACACCGGGGAGCTGTTTTTT. Encoded protein: CASSEGGRNTGELFF.

The chain recombines TRBV19 with TRBJ1-1, with 7 bases lining up with TRBD1. Germline V gives CDR1 LNHDA, CDR2 SQIVND (reference sequence). With 6 bases clipped from V and 5 bases from J, the junction kept 3 bases outside the gene matches. The CDR3 sequence is 12 residues long. The CDR3 reads CASSDRDTEAFF. In DNA form, the CDR3 reads TGTGCCAGTAGCGACAGGGATACTGAAGCTTTCTTT.